The following is a T cell receptor beta chain sequence with its context. Its target is unknown. Treatment defined: roughly 10-day PBMC culture with coronavirus spike peptide pools or control peptides (ViraFEST assay). These data belong to a study of vaccination and CD4 T cells after COVID-19. Study overall: Six males and four females, two Hispanic, made up the convalescents.

Sequencing of DNA taken from cultured CD4+ T cells relied on the Oncomine TCR Beta short-read assay. TCRdb analysed the PCR reads with MiXCR anew, one entry per CDR3 protein. The sample holds some 15,000 distinct CDR3 sequences; around 48% are singletons and the top ten take about 15%. The clonotype originates from a human donor who had recovered from COVID-19. The sequenced sample was CD4+ T cells from blood, cultured in vitro, obtained before SARS-CoV-2 vaccination.

CDR3 sequence (DNA): TGTGCCAGCAGCTTGCGGCCGAGACAGGGGTTCCAAGAGACCCAGTACTTC. Its protein is CASSLRPRQGFQETQYF. V and J are TRBV5-6 and TRBJ2-5, with 8 bases identical to TRBD1. Germline lookup yields CDR1 SGHDT and CDR2 YYEEEE. The CDR3 has 17 amino acids. Losses at the gene ends were 1 base for V and 1 base for J; bases not matched to a gene: 9. The variable domain in full, completed from reference TRBV5-6 and TRBJ2-5, reads DAGVTQSPTHLIKTRGQQVTLRCSPKSGHDTVSWYQQALGQGPQFIFQYYEEEERQRGNFPDRFSGHQFPNYSSELNVNALLLGDSALYLCASSLRPRQGFQETQYFGPGTRLLVL.